The rows below give T cell receptor beta chains drawn from one sample of a study of blood T cells in healthy people across ages. TCRdb ran MiXCR on the 5' RACE reads and lists one entry per CDR3 protein. Of about 780,000 distinct CDR3 sequences in the sample, under 30% are singletons; the top ten hold 2.5% to 3.5%. These data were likewise used in another study, on T cells of mothers and their children.

Sequencing input: blood. These receptors originate from a boy aged 5 to 17 in good health. Both conserved end residues are part of each CDR3. Each record gives: D gene, clone size, V gene, J gene, CDR3 DNA, CDR3 protein. The D gene is left open where the match is weak. Expanded clones get a size class; other rows say once, few or many, or leave the size out.

>NA|few|TRBV5-5|TRBJ1-2
TGTGCCAGCAGCGAGGACGGTTATGGCTACACCTTC
CASSEDGYGYTF
>NA|NA|TRBV15|TRBJ2-5
TGTGCCACCAGCCCGCGGGTGAGCGGCCAAGAGACCCAGTACTTC
CATSPRVSGQETQYF
>NA|few|TRBV3-1|TRBJ1-5
TGTGCCAGCAGCCAAGACAATCAGCCCCAGCATTTT
CASSQDNQPQHF
>TRBD1|NA|TRBV6-1|TRBJ2-7
TGTGCCAGTTGGGGACAGAGTAGTCCCTACGAGCAGTACTTC
CASWGQSSPYEQYF
>NA|NA|TRBV3-1|TRBJ2-5
TGTGCCAGCAGCCAAGGTCAGGGGCAAGTGCGCTTC
CASSQGQGQVRF
>NA|NA|TRBV20-1|TRBJ2-5
TGCAGTGCCGCACACCCCGGGGCCCAGTACTTC
CSAAHPGAQYF
>NA|NA|TRBV24-1|TRBJ2-7
TGTGCCACCAGTGACTCCAGGGTTTCCCTTGCAGGGTCCGTCTACGAGCAGTACTTC
CATSDSRVSLAGSVYEQYF
>NA|NA|TRBV6-7|TRBJ1-5
TGTGTCAGCAGTTACCCCATTCGTACCAATTATAGCAATCAGCCCCAGCATTTT
CVSSYPIRTNYSNQPQHF
>NA|NA|TRBV3-1|TRBJ2-7
TGTGCCAGCAGCCCTGCGGGACAGCGAAACTACTACGAGCAGTACTTC
CASSPAGQRNYYEQYF
>TRBD1|NA|TRBV30|TRBJ1-3
TGTGCCTGGGGCACAGGGGGCTCTGGAAACACCATATATTTT
CAWGTGGSGNTIYF
>NA|NA|TRBV7-9|TRBJ1-3
TGTGCCAGCAGCTTAAGTGGCCGCTACTCTGGAAACACCATATATTTT
CASSLSGRYSGNTIYF
>TRBD1|NA|TRBV12-3/TRBV12-4|TRBJ1-1
TGTGCCAGCAGTTTGGGTCAGGGGGCGGGGAACACTGAAGCTTTCTTT
CASSLGQGAGNTEAFF
>NA|NA|TRBV4-1|TRBJ2-3
TGCGCCAGCAGCCAAGTCGAAATAGCGGGCACAGATACGCAGTATTTT
CASSQVEIAGTDTQYF
>TRBD1|NA|TRBV6-2/TRBV6-3|TRBJ2-7
TGTGCCAGCAGTCTGGGGACAGGGATGTCACCCTACGAGCAGTACTTC
CASSLGTGMSPYEQYF
>TRBD1|NA|TRBV19|TRBJ1-2
TGTGCCAGTAGTACGTGGGGACAGTCCTATGGCTACACCTTC
CASSTWGQSYGYTF
>NA|NA|TRBV5-1|TRBJ2-1
TGCGCCACCAGGAGAGGGACTGGGGACAATGAGCAGTTCTTC
CATRRGTGDNEQFF